These 31 T cell receptor beta chains originate from one sample sequenced in a study of blood T cell repertoires in COVID-19. Profiled with immunoSEQ multiplex PCR; TCRdb holds only in-frame clones, not every one. In the table there are around 160,000 clones, over 70% of which are singletons. Sequencing was carried out using PBMCs or T cells enriched from blood (not recorded which). These receptors all stem from a woman aged 55-69 years who had recovered from COVID-19.

The chain is built from TRBV9 and TRBJ1-2; D uncertain. CDR1 is SGDLS, CDR2 YYNGEE, per germline. V lost 0 bases, J lost 7 bases, and 13 bases lay in between. CDR3 length: 14 amino acids. The CDR3: CASSVGQDLRGYTF. The CDR3 nucleotides are TGTGCCAGCAGCGTAGGTCAGGATTTACGTGGCTACACCTTC. Full variable domain (remainder filled in from reference TRBV9 and TRBJ1-2): DSGVTQTPKHLITATGQRVTLRCSPRSGDLSVYWYQQSLDQGLQFLIQYYNGEERAKGNILERFSAQQFPDLHSELNLSSLELGDSALYFCASSVGQDLRGYTFGSGTRLTVV.

V is TRBV7-2 and J is TRBJ1-2, with TRBD1 identical over 7 bases. Germline CDR1 SGHTA, CDR2 FQGNSA. This CDR3 comprises 14 residues. V gave up 5 bases and J gave up 0 bases; unmatched junction bases: 3. The CDR3 DNA reads as TGTGCCAGCAGCCCCGGGACAGCTAACTATGGCTACACCTTC. Translation gives CASSPGTANYGYTF. The variable domain in full, with the rest retrieved from reference TRBV7-2 and TRBJ1-2, is GAGVSQSPSNKVTEKGKDVELRCDPISGHTALYWYRQSLGQGLEFLIYFQGNSAPDKSGLPSDRFSAERTGGSVSTLTIQRTQQEDSAVYLCASSPGTANYGYTFGSGTRLTVV.

The chain uses TRBV7-9 and TRBJ1-4; 8 bases map to TRBD1. The CDR3 is made up of 14 amino acids. V was pared by 5 bases and J by 7 bases, with 6 bases of the junction left unmatched. The germline V gene encodes CDR1 SEHNR and CDR2 FQNEAQ (reference sequence). In DNA, the CDR3 is TGTGCCAGCAGCCCCACAGGGGGAGTTGAAAAACTGTTTTTT. This sequence encodes CASSPTGGVEKLFF. Together with reference TRBV7-9 and TRBJ1-4, the CDR3 gives the full variable domain: DTGVSQNPRHKITKRGQNVTFRCDPISEHNRLYWYRQTLGQGPEFLTYFQNEAQLEKSRLLSDRFSAERPKGSFSTLEIQRTEQGDSAMYLCASSPTGGVEKLFFGSGTQLSVL.

This clone was seen a single time. This chain uses TRBV5-4 with TRBJ2-7; 8 positions agree with TRBD1. CDR1 is SGHNT and CDR2 is YYREEE in the germline V gene (reference sequence). The J segment lost 3 bases and the V segment lost 3 bases, leaving 5 bases of the junction unmatched. The CDR3 contains 14 residues. For the CDR3, the DNA is TGTGCCAGCAGCTACGGACAGGGCGGCTACGAGCAGTACTTC. This translates into CASSYGQGGYEQYF.

This chain connects TRBV6-6 to TRBJ2-6; 7 bases fit TRBD1. The CDR3 consists of 15 residues. Germline CDR1 is MNHNY and CDR2 is SVGAGI (reference sequence). V lost 5 bases, J lost 2 bases, and 3 bases stayed unmatched. CDR3 in amino acids: CASSQQGPGANVLTF. The CDR3 bases are TGTGCCAGCAGTCAACAGGGGCCTGGGGCCAACGTCCTGACTTTC.

The V gene is TRBV7-2, the J gene TRBJ2-7; tentatively, D is TRBD2 (7 bases). V lost 5 bases and J 1 base, leaving 12 bases between the germline ends. CDR1 and CDR2 (germline): SGHTA, FQGNSA. CDR3 size: 14 residues. CDR3 DNA sequence: TGTGCCAGCAGCGGACAGCGGGGATCCTACGAGCAGTACTTC. It specifies CASSGQRGSYEQYF.

The chain recombines TRBV3-1 (or the pseudogene TRBV3-2) with TRBJ2-5; 11 positions agree with TRBD2. This CDR3 is built from 16 residues. CDR1 and CDR2 from the germline V gene are LGHDT and YNNKEL (reference sequence). V lost 1 base and J lost 4; bases outside the gene matches: 5. This chain's CDR3 is CASSQGLSGGAETQYF. The CDR3 DNA sequence: TGTGCCAGCAGCCAAGGCCTTAGCGGGGGGGCAGAGACCCAGTACTTC.

The chain couples TRBV5-1 to TRBJ2-5, with TRBD1 matching over 9 bases. Germline trimming cut 4 bases from V and 5 bases from J; bases unmatched to any gene: 3. This CDR3 comprises 13 residues. CDR1 is SGHRS and CDR2 is YFSETQ in the germline V gene. The CDR3 is CASSGQGLETQYF. CDR3 coding DNA: TGCGCCAGCAGCGGACAGGGGTTGGAGACCCAGTACTTC.

This clone showed up just a few times. V gene TRBV7-5 combines with J gene TRBJ1-2; TRBD1, the table's D call, lacks a check against the DNA. TRBV7-5 corresponds to a pseudogene. The CDR3 spans 14 residues. This CDR3 is CARSLTIQGEGYTF. CDR3 in DNA: TGTGCCAGAAGCTTAACAATACAGGGTGAAGGCTACACCTTC.

The chain carries TRBV27 and TRBJ2-1; a weak D match, TRBD1 (6 bases). CDR3 size: 14 residues. Per the germline V gene, CDR1 is MNHEY and CDR2 is SMNVEV (reference sequence). V lost 5 bases to trimming and J lost 1 base, with 9 bases between them. The CDR3 region has the DNA TGTGCCAGCAGTAGGACAGCTTCCTACAATGAGCAGTTCTTC. Protein sequence: CASSRTASYNEQFF.

The chain carries TRBV3-1 (or the pseudogene TRBV3-2) and TRBJ1-2, with no clear D. CDR1 LGHDT and CDR2 YNNKEL come from the germline V gene (reference sequence). V was pared by 4 bases and J by 4 bases, with 10 bases between. The CDR3 extends over 13 amino acids. The CDR3 nucleotides are TGTGCCAGCAGCCTCCATGCGGGCTATGGCTACACCTTC. Translated, it gives CASSLHAGYGYTF.

This clone has only a few counts. The CDR3 region has the DNA TGCAGCGTGGCTAGACAGGGATTCGCCGAGCAGTACTTC. Translated: CSVARQGFAEQYF. The J gene is TRBJ2-7, the V gene TRBV29-1; TRBD1 matches 7 bases. Per the germline V gene, CDR1 is SQVTM and CDR2 is ANQGSEA. V lost 6 bases and J lost 6; bases outside the gene matches: 11. This CDR3 comprises 13 residues.

This clone was seen ten or more times. The V gene is TRBV6-1, the J gene TRBJ2-7, with D possibly being TRBD1 (6 bases). The CDR3 is made up of 16 amino acids. Trimming removed 4 bases from V and 4 bases from J, with 20 bases in between. Looked up from germline, CDR1 is MNHNS and CDR2 is SASEGT. The CDR3 DNA follows: TGTGCCAGCAGTGCCCTACCGGGACAAGGGAGTTACGAGCAGTACTTC. Amino acids: CASSALPGQGSYEQYF.

The CDR3 loop is CASSTLAGGTDTQYF. CDR3 nucleotide sequence: TGTGCCAGCAGTACACTAGCGGGCGGGACAGATACGCAGTATTTT. The chain joins TRBV27 to TRBJ2-3; 9 bases are shared with TRBD2. With 5 bases clipped from V and 3 bases from J, the junction kept 6 bases outside the gene matches. Germline CDR1 and CDR2: MNHEY and SMNVEV (reference sequence). The CDR3 consists of 15 residues.

The J gene is TRBJ2-5, the V gene TRBV4-1, with 10 bases matching TRBD2. The trim removed 1 base at V and 4 bases at J, leaving 3 bases unmatched. Per germline, CDR1 MGHRA and CDR2 YSYEKL. The CDR3 has 15 residues. In nucleotides, the CDR3 is TGCGCCAGCAGCCAAGTACTAGCGGGGTTAGAGACCCAGTACTTC. It codes for CASSQVLAGLETQYF.

The chain combines TRBV7-9 with TRBJ2-6, with a weak D call TRBD1 (5 bases). The germline V and J ends were trimmed by 7 bases and 0 bases, with 16 bases remaining between them. Germline CDR1 SEHNR, CDR2 FQNEAQ (reference sequence). The CDR3 runs to 17 residues. As DNA, the CDR3 is TGTGCCAGCACAATGGGGCTTGAATTCTCTGGGGCCAACGTCCTGACTTTC. Amino acid sequence: CASTMGLEFSGANVLTF.

This chain links TRBV2 with TRBJ2-7; 8 positions agree with TRBD1. J was trimmed by 0 bases and V by 8 bases; bases with no gene match: 3. Germline CDR1 SNHLY, CDR2 FYNNEI. The CDR3 is 13 amino acids. Written as DNA, the CDR3 is TGTGCCAGCTTGGGACAGGTCTCCTACGAGCAGTACTTC. Translation gives CASLGQVSYEQYF. Filled out from reference TRBV2 and TRBJ2-7, the complete variable domain reads EPEVTQTPSHQVTQMGQEVILRCVPISNHLYFYWYRQILGQKVEFLVSFYNNEISEKSEIFDDQFSVERPDGSNFTLKIRSTKLEDSAMYFCASLGQVSYEQYFGPGTRLTVT.

The CDR3 DNA follows: TGTGCCTGGAGTGTTCCACCCCCCGCTCAGCCCCTCCACTTT. Encoded protein: CAWSVPPPAQPLHF. The chain links TRBV30 to TRBJ1-6, with unresolved D. This CDR3 is 14 amino acids long. Trimming shortened V by 0 bases and J by 13 bases, and 16 bases separated the two germline ends. Per germline, CDR1 GTSNPN and CDR2 SVGIG (reference sequence).

V gene TRBV7-9 combines with J gene TRBJ1-3, with 7 bases aligning to TRBD1. After removal of 2 bases from V and 7 bases from J, the junction contained 8 bases not matched to a gene. The CDR3 has 15 residues. Looked up from germline, CDR1 is SEHNR and CDR2 is FQNEAQ (reference sequence). CDR3 sequence: CASSLMGQTGNTIYF. The CDR3 DNA follows: TGTGCCAGCAGCTTAATGGGACAGACGGGGAACACCATATATTTT.

This chain joins TRBV2 and TRBJ2-3; 9 bases fit TRBD2. From germline, CDR1 is SNHLY and CDR2 FYNNEI. The CDR3 is 19 residues long. Unmatched junction bases numbered 15, after V lost 5 bases and J lost 0 bases. CDR3 amino acids: CASSSVPSGAFQSTDTQYF. CDR3 DNA sequence: TGTGCCAGCAGTTCGGTCCCTAGCGGGGCCTTTCAGAGCACAGATACGCAGTATTTT.

In this sample, this clone turned up a few times. The genes are TRBV7-2 and TRBJ1-5; 7 nucleotides line up with TRBD1. This CDR3 is built from 14 residues. Germline loops: CDR1 SGHTA, CDR2 FQGNSA. V dropped 4 bases and J dropped 5; count of bases not matched to a gene: 5. CDR3 sequence: CASSSDRDHQPQHF. The CDR3 DNA reads as TGTGCCAGCAGCTCTGACAGGGACCATCAGCCCCAGCATTTT. Filled out from reference TRBV7-2 and TRBJ1-5, the complete variable domain reads GAGVSQSPSNKVTEKGKDVELRCDPISGHTALYWYRQSLGQGLEFLIYFQGNSAPDKSGLPSDRFSAERTGGSVSTLTIQRTQQEDSAVYLCASSSDRDHQPQHFGDGTRLSIL.

This chain connects TRBV28 to TRBJ2-7, with 8 bases identical to TRBD1. CDR3 size: 12 residues. CDR1 is MDHEN, CDR2 SYDVKM, per germline. Trimming cost V 5 bases and J 13 bases; bases outside gene matches: 10. The CDR3 nucleotides read TGTGCCAGCAGTGTTACAGGGGGGAATGCATACTTC. Translated: CASSVTGGNAYF. The entire variable domain, with the rest obtained from reference TRBV28 and TRBJ2-7, is as follows: DVKVTQSSRYLVKRTGEKVFLECVQDMDHENMFWYRQDPGLGLRLIYFSYDVKMKEKGDIPEGYSVSREKKERFSLILESASTNQTSMYLCASSVTGGNAYFGPGTRLTVT.

This clone was detected a few times. This chain connects TRBV10-3 to TRBJ1-2, with 8 bases identical to TRBD1. Germline V gene lookup returns CDR1 ENHRY and CDR2 SYGVKD. The trim removed 10 bases at V and 6 bases at J, leaving 7 bases unmatched. The CDR3 is 12 amino acids. CDR3 region: CATQDRVDGYTF. Here the CDR3 DNA reads TGTGCCACCCAGGACAGGGTGGATGGCTACACCTTC.

This chain uses TRBV2 with TRBJ1-6; a possible D gene is TRBD1 (5 bases). The CDR3 length is 18 residues. V lost 4 bases and J lost 3, with 19 bases in between. The germline CDR1 and CDR2 sequences are SNHLY and FYNNEI. The CDR3 sequence is CASSVLRKTDVYNSPLHF. The CDR3 nucleotides are TGTGCCAGCAGTGTTCTCAGGAAGACAGACGTCTATAATTCACCCCTCCACTTT.

This chain joins TRBV11-2 and TRBJ2-1; possible D gene TRBD2, 7 bases. The V gene's germline CDR1 is SGHAT and CDR2 FQNNGV. This CDR3 comprises 17 residues. Trimming stripped 2 bases from V and 3 bases from J, with 17 bases between. The CDR3 nucleotides are TGTGCCAGCAGCTTACAACCGGGGGGACACTTCTACAATGAGCAGTTCTTC. Protein: CASSLQPGGHFYNEQFF. The full variable domain, its missing parts supplied by reference TRBV11-2 and TRBJ2-1, is EAGVAQSPRYKIIEKRQSVAFWCNPISGHATLYWYQQILGQGPKLLIQFQNNGVVDDSQLPKDRFSAERLKGVDSTLKIQPAKLEDSAVYLCASSLQPGGHFYNEQFFGPGTRLTVL.

This sequence joins TRBV5-4 and TRBJ1-1; 7 nucleotides agree with TRBD1. V shed 4 bases and J 3 bases; nucleotides not matched to a gene: 6. The CDR3 loop spans 14 amino acids. Germline CDR1 reads SGHNT; CDR2 reads YYREEE (reference sequence). As DNA, the CDR3 is TGTGCCAGCAGCCTGGGGACAGAATACACTGAAGCTTTCTTT. Translation: CASSLGTEYTEAFF.

The V gene is TRBV24-1, the J gene TRBJ2-3, with a possible D match to TRBD1 (6 bases). This CDR3 is built from 17 residues. The V and J ends lost 4 bases and 5 bases respectively, with 21 bases between them. Germline CDR1 and CDR2: KGHDR and SFDVKD. CDR3 in DNA: TGTGCCACCAGTGACCAGGGACAAGGTTCCTACGGAGATACGCAGTATTTT. This codes for CATSDQGQGSYGDTQYF.

This clone appeared many times. The chain employs TRBV12-3 or TRBV12-4 and TRBJ1-6, with unresolved D. This CDR3 is 13 amino acids long. V was trimmed by 3 bases and J by 9 bases, leaving 9 bases between them. This CDR3 reads CASSFSTRSPLHF. For the CDR3, the DNA is TGTGCCAGCAGTTTCAGTACCCGTTCACCCCTCCACTTT.

The genes are TRBV10-3 and TRBJ2-6; D not resolved. The CDR3 totals 15 residues. Trimming pared 11 bases from V and 0 bases from J, leaving 14 bases between. Looked up from germline, CDR1 is ENHRY and CDR2 is SYGVKD. CDR3 loop: CAVAVDYSGANVLTF. The CDR3 DNA is TGTGCCGTAGCAGTCGATTACTCTGGGGCCAACGTCCTGACTTTC.

In this sample, this clone turned up once. The genes are TRBV3-1 (or the pseudogene TRBV3-2) and TRBJ2-1; the match to TRBD2 covers 8 bases. The V gene's germline CDR1 is LGHDT and CDR2 YNNKEL (reference sequence). V lost 4 bases and J lost 0; bases outside the gene matches: 11. CDR3 length equals 18 residues. CDR3 in DNA: TGTGCCAGCAGCCCCTTAGGAGCGGGAGTCGACTCCTACAATGAGCAGTTCTTC. Translation: CASSPLGAGVDSYNEQFF.

This clone was detected a few times. The chain recombines TRBV6-5 with TRBJ2-1; unclear D gene. This CDR3 is 13 amino acids long. Trimming cost V 5 bases and J 6 bases, with 11 bases left between them. Germline CDR1 is MNHEY and CDR2 is SVGAGI. CDR3 sequence reads: CASSRLQFNEQFF. CDR3 bases: TGTGCCAGCAGTCGACTGCAGTTCAATGAGCAGTTCTTC.